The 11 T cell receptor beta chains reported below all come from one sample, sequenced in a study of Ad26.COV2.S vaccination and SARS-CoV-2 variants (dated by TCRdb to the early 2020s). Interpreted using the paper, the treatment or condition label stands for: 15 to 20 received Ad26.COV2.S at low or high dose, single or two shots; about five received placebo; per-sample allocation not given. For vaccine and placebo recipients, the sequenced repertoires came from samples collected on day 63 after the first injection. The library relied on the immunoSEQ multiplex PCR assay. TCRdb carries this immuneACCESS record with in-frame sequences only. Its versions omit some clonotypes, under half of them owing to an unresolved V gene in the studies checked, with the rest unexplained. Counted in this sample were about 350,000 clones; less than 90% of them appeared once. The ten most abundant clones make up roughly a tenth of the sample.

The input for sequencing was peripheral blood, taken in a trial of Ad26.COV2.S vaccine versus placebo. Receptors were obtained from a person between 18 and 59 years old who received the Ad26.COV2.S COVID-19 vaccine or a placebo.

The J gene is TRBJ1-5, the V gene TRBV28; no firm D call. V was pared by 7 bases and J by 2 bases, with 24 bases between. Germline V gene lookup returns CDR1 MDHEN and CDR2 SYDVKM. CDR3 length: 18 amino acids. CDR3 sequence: CASKNRGLRTIGNQPQHF. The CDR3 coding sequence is TGTGCCAGCAAAAACAGAGGTCTAAGAACGATCGGCAATCAGCCCCAGCATTTT.

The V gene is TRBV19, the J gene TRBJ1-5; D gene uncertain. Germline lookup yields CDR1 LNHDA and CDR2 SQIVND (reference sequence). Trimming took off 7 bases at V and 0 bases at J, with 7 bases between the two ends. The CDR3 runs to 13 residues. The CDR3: CASKLDSNQPQHF. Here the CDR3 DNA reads TGTGCCAGTAAGCTAGATAGCAATCAGCCCCAGCATTTT.

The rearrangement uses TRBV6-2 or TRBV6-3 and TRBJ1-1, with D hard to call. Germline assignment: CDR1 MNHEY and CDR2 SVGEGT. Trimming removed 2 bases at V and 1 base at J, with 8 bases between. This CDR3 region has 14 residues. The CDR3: CASSYTEANTEAFF. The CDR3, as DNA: TGTGCCAGCAGTTACACGGAAGCGAACACTGAAGCTTTCTTT.

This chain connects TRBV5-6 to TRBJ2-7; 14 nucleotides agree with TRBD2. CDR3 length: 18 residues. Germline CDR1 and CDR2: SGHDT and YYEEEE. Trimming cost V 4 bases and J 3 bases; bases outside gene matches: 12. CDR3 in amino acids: CASSTWTSGGLSLYEQYF. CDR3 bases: TGTGCCAGCAGCACGTGGACTAGCGGGGGGCTCTCCCTCTACGAGCAGTACTTC.

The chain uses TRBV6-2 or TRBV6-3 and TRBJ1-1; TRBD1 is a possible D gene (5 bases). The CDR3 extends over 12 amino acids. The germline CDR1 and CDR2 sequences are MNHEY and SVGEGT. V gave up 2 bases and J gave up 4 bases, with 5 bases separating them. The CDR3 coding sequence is TGTGCCAGCAGTTACACAGGCACTGAAGCTTTCTTT. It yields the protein CASSYTGTEAFF.

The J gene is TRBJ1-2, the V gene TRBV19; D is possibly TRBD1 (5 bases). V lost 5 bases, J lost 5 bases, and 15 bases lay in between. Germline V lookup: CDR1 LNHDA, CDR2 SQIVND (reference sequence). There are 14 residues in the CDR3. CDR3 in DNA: TGTGCCAGTAGTCCTTCCGGGGGAGGGTATGGCTACACCTTC. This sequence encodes CASSPSGGGYGYTF.

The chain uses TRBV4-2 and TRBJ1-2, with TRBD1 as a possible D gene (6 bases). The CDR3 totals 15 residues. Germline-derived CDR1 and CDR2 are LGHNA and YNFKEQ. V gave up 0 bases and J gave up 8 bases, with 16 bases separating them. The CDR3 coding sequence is TGTGCCAGCAGCCAAGAGGGTGGACAGTCTATGGGCTACACCTTC. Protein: CASSQEGGQSMGYTF.

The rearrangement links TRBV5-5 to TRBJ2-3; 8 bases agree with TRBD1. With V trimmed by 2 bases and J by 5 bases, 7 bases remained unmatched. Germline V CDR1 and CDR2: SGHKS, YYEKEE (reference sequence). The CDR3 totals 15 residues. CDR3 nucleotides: TGTGCCAGCAGCTTCCAGAGGACAGGGTTAGATACGCAGTATTTT. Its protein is CASSFQRTGLDTQYF.

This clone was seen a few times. This CDR3 reads CATSDLAGITNTEAFF. In DNA, the CDR3 is TGTGCCACCAGTGATTTGGCAGGTATAACGAACACTGAAGCTTTCTTT. This chain connects TRBV24-1 to TRBJ1-1; D is unclear. Trimming took 0 bases from V and 1 from J, leaving 11 bases between them. From germline, CDR1 is KGHDR and CDR2 SFDVKD. This CDR3 spans 16 amino acids.

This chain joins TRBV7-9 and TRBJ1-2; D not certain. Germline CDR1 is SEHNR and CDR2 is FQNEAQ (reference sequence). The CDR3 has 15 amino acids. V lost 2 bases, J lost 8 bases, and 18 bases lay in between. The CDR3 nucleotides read TGTGCCAGCAGCTTATCGTTAACGGAAAGACGAGGCTACACCTTC. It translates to CASSLSLTERRGYTF.

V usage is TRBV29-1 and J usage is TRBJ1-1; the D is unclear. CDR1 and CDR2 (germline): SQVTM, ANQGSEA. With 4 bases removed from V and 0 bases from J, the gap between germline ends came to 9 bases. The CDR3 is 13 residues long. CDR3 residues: CSVVGHMNTEAFF. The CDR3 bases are TGCAGCGTTGTAGGGCATATGAACACTGAAGCTTTCTTT.